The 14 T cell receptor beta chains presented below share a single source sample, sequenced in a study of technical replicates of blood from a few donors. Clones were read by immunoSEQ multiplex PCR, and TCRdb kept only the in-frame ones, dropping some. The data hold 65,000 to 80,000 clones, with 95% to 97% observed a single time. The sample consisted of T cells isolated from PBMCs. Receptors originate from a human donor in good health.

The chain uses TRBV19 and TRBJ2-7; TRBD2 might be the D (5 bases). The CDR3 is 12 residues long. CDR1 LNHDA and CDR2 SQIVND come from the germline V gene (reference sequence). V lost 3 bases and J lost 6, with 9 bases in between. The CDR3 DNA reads TGTGCCAGTAGTATTCTAGCTGGCGAGCAGTACTTC. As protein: CASSILAGEQYF.

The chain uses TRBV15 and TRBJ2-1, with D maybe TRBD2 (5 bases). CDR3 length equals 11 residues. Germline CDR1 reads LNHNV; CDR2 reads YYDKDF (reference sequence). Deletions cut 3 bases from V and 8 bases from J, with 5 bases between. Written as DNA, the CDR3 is TGTGCCACCAGCAGGAGGGATGAGCAGTTCTTC. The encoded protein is CATSRRDEQFF.

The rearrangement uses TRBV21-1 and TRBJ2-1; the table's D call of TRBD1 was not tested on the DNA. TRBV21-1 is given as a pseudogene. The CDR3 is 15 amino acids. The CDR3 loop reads CASSKGGGRYNEQFF. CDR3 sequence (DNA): TGTGCCAGCAGCAAAGGAGGGGGCCGGTACAATGAGCAGTTCTTC.

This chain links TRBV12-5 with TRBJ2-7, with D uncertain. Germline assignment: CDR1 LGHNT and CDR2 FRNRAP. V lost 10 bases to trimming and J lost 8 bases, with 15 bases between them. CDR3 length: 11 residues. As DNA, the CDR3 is TGTGCTACCTCAGTTGGCGGCCAGCAGTACTTC. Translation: CATSVGGQQYF. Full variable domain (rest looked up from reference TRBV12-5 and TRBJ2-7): DARVTQTPRHKVTEMGQEVTMRCQPILGHNTVFWYRQTMMQGLELLAYFRNRAPLDDSGMPKDRFSAEMPDATLATLKIQPSEPRDSAVYFCATSVGGQQYFGPGTRLTVT.

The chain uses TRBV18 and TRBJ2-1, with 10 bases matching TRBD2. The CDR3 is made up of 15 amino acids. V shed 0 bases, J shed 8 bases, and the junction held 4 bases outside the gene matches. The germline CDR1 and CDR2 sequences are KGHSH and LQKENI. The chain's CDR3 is CASSPPLAGVYEQFF. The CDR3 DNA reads TGTGCCAGCTCACCACCTCTAGCGGGAGTCTATGAGCAGTTCTTC.

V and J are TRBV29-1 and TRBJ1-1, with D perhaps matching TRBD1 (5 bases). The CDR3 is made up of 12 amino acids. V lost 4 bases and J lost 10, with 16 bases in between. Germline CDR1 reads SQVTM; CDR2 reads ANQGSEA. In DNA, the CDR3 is TGCAGCGTTGGCAGGAGGGAGGGGCGAGCTTTCTTT. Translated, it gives CSVGRREGRAFF.

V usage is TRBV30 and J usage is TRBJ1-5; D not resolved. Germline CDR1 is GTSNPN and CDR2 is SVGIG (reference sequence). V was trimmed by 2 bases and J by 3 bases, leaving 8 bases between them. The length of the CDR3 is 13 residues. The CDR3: CAWSPGSNQPQHF. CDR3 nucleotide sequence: TGTGCCTGGAGTCCCGGTTCCAATCAGCCCCAGCATTTT.

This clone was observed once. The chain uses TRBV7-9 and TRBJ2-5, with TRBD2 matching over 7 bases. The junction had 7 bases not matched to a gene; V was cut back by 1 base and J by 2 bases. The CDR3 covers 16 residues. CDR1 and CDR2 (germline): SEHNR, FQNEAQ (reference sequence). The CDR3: CASSLEAGRRQETQYF. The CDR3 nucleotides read TGTGCCAGCAGCTTAGAAGCGGGACGGAGGCAAGAGACCCAGTACTTC.

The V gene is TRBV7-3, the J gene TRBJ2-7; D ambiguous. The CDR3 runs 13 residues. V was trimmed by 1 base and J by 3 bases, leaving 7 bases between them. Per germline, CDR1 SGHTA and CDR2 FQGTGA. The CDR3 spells CASSLSGNYEQYF. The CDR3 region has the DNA TGTGCCAGCAGCTTAAGCGGCAACTACGAGCAGTACTTC.

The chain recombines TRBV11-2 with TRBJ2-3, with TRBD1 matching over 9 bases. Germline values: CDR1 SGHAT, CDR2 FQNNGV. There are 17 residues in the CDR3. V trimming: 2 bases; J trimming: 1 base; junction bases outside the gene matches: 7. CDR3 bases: TGTGCCAGCAGCTTAAGGACTAGGACAGGGGGCACAGATACGCAGTATTTT. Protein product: CASSLRTRTGGTDTQYF. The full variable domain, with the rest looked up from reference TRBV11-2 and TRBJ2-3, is EAGVAQSPRYKIIEKRQSVAFWCNPISGHATLYWYQQILGQGPKLLIQFQNNGVVDDSQLPKDRFSAERLKGVDSTLKIQPAKLEDSAVYLCASSLRTRTGGTDTQYFGPGTRLTVL.

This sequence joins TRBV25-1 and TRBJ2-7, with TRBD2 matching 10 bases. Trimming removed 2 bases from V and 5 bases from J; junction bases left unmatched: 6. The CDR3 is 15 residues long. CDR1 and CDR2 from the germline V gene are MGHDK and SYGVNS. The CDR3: CASSELASGSNEQYF. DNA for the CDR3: TGTGCCAGCAGTGAACTGGCTAGCGGGAGTAACGAGCAGTACTTC.

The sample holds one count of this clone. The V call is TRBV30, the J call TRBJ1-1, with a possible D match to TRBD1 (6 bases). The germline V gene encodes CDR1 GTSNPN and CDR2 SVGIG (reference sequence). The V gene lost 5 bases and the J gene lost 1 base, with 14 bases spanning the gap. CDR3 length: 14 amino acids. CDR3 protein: CAWGKGHTNTEAFF. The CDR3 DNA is TGTGCCTGGGGAAAGGGACATACGAACACTGAAGCTTTCTTT.

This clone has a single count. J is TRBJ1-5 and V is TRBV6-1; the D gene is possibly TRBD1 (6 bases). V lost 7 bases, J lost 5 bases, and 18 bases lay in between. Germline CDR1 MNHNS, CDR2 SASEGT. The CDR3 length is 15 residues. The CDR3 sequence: CASIRGGRGDQPQHF. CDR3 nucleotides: TGTGCCAGCATCAGGGGTGGGCGAGGGGATCAGCCCCAGCATTTT.

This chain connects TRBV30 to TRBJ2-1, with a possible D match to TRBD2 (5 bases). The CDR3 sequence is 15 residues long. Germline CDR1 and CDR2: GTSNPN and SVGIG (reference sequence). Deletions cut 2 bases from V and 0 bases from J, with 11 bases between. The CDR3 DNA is TGTGCCTGGAGTATAGCGTTCAGCTCCTACAATGAGCAGTTCTTC. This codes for CAWSIAFSSYNEQFF.